This T cell receptor beta chain was found in a study of blood T cell repertoires in COVID-19. Study background: Sites across the United States, Italy and Spain contributed samples from acute and convalescent COVID-19. The analysed material was cDNA or gDNA that came from T cells, B-cell-depleted T cells, or PBMCs.

In the authors' methods: Scientists estimated how many nucleated cells there were by amplifying reference gene primers. The table came from immunoSEQ multiplex PCR; TCRdb's copy has only in-frame clones and leaves some out. V, J and clone size were drawn from that table, and D and trimming were deduced from the DNA. In the table there are 87,000 or so clones, approximately 87% of which are singletons. Losses at the gene ends were 5 bases for V and 2 bases for J; bases not matched to a gene: 9. Looked up from germline, CDR1 is GTSNPN and CDR2 is SVGIG (reference sequence). This CDR3 is built from 15 residues.

The TCR originated in a human donor with acute or convalescent COVID-19. The donor label of this sample is uncertain. The chain is built from TRBV30 and TRBJ1-5, with TRBD1 matching 7 bases. Sequences were obtained from peripheral blood. Written as DNA, the CDR3 is TGTGCCTGGGGGGCAGGGGGAGCTGGCAATCAGCCCCAGCATTTT. Translated: CAWGAGGAGNQPQHF.